A selection of T cell receptor beta chains follows, all from one sample in a study of T cell repertoires in breast cancer. Via MiXCR, TCRdb re-called the emulsion pairing reads, giving one row per CDR3 protein. In the table there are tens of thousands of distinct CDR3 sequences, roughly 44% of which are singletons. Sequencing used CD8+ T cells. These receptors all come from a pool of human donors with breast cancer or a healthy control (not recorded which). Both conserved end residues are part of each CDR3. The D gene is left open where the match is weak. Clone size, where shown, is once, few, many, or a class for clones that have expanded.

V gene: TRBV7-9; D gene: NA; clone size: NA; J gene: TRBJ1-2; CDR3 DNA: TGTGCCAGCAGCCCGCGCCCAGGGATCGGCTATGGCTACACCTTC; CDR3 protein: CASSPRPGIGYGYTF
V gene: TRBV2; D gene: TRBD2; clone size: few; J gene: TRBJ2-7; CDR3 DNA: TGTGCCAGCACCCAGTCTAGCGGGAAAACCTACGAGCAGTACTTC; CDR3 protein: CASTQSSGKTYEQYF
V gene: TRBV20-1; D gene: TRBD1; clone size: once; J gene: TRBJ2-2; CDR3 DNA: TGCAGTGCTCCCGCACCGGGACAGGGGGTTTCCGGGGAGCTGGTTTTT; CDR3 protein: CSAPAPGQGVSGELVF
V gene: TRBV20-1; D gene: NA; clone size: few; J gene: TRBJ1-2; CDR3 DNA: TGCAGTGCTGGAGTTGTAAACAGGGATCATGGCTACACCTTC; CDR3 protein: CSAGVVNRDHGYTF
V gene: TRBV4-1; D gene: NA; clone size: few; J gene: TRBJ2-2; CDR3 DNA: TGCGCCAGCAGCCATGGACCGGGGGAGCTGTTTTTT; CDR3 protein: CASSHGPGELFF
V gene: TRBV6-8; D gene: NA; clone size: NA; J gene: TRBJ1-1; CDR3 DNA: TGTGCCAGCAGTTACGGCGGTTTGAACACTCAAGCTCTCTTT; CDR3 protein: CASSYGGLNTQALF
V gene: TRBV6-2/TRBV6-3; D gene: TRBD1; clone size: NA; J gene: TRBJ1-2; CDR3 DNA: TGTGCCAGCAGTTACTCTGGGACAGGGGGCGTAGGTGATGGCTACACCTTC; CDR3 protein: CASSYSGTGGVGDGYTF
V gene: TRBV7-2; D gene: NA; clone size: medium-sized; J gene: TRBJ2-7; CDR3 DNA: TGTGCCAGCAGCTTAAGTCGGGTAGGCTACGAGCAGTACTTC; CDR3 protein: CASSLSRVGYEQYF
V gene: TRBV7-9; D gene: NA; clone size: NA; J gene: TRBJ2-7; CDR3 DNA: TGTGCCAGCAGCCCAGCCCTGGGTAGAGGACCAGTATACGAGCAGTACTTC; CDR3 protein: CASSPALGRGPVYEQYF
V gene: TRBV6-1; D gene: NA; clone size: NA; J gene: TRBJ1-5; CDR3 DNA: TGTGCCAGCAGCCCTCAGGGGACCAGTAGCAATCAGCCCCAGCATTTT; CDR3 protein: CASSPQGTSSNQPQHF
V gene: TRBV3-1; D gene: NA; clone size: few; J gene: TRBJ1-2; CDR3 DNA: TGTGCCACCCGAAGGGGGGGAGATGGTAGCTACACCTTC; CDR3 protein: CATRRGGDGSYTF
V gene: TRBV28; D gene: NA; clone size: NA; J gene: TRBJ1-1; CDR3 DNA: TGTGCCAGCAGCCGCCCCCCACCTTTGAACACTGAAGCTTTCTTT; CDR3 protein: CASSRPPPLNTEAFF
V gene: TRBV6-1; D gene: NA; clone size: medium-sized; J gene: TRBJ2-1; CDR3 DNA: TGTGCCAGCAGTCACGACTACAATGAGCAGTTCTTC; CDR3 protein: CASSHDYNEQFF
V gene: TRBV12-3/TRBV12-4; D gene: NA; clone size: few; J gene: TRBJ2-1; CDR3 DNA: TGTGCCAGCAGCCCAGACAGCTACAATGAGCAGTTCTTC; CDR3 protein: CASSPDSYNEQFF
V gene: TRBV18; D gene: NA; clone size: few; J gene: TRBJ1-1; CDR3 DNA: TGTGCCAGCTCACCATCCGTCAGCAACACTGAAGCTTTCTTT; CDR3 protein: CASSPSVSNTEAFF
V gene: TRBV7-2; D gene: NA; clone size: NA; J gene: TRBJ1-4; CDR3 DNA: TGTGCCGGCAGCTGGCAACCGGGCGGGGGCGGTGAAAAACTGTTTTTT; CDR3 protein: CAGSWQPGGGGEKLFF
V gene: TRBV11-1; D gene: NA; clone size: NA; J gene: TRBJ2-3; CDR3 DNA: TGTGCCAGCAGCCCAGATGGGCCACCCGGGTATTATACAGATACGCAGTATTTT; CDR3 protein: CASSPDGPPGYYTDTQYF
V gene: TRBV12-3/TRBV12-4; D gene: NA; clone size: NA; J gene: TRBJ1-2; CDR3 DNA: TGTGCCAACTCGGACGGAGCTAACTATGGCTACACCTTC; CDR3 protein: CANSDGANYGYTF
V gene: TRBV6-1; D gene: NA; clone size: NA; J gene: TRBJ2-7; CDR3 DNA: TGTGCCAGCAGACCAGACCCCTACGAGCAGTACTTC; CDR3 protein: CASRPDPYEQYF
V gene: TRBV4-1; D gene: NA; clone size: few; J gene: TRBJ1-1; CDR3 DNA: TGCGCCAGCAGCCAGGTCATACTTCAGCCTGAAGCTTTCTTT; CDR3 protein: CASSQVILQPEAFF
V gene: TRBV20-1; D gene: NA; clone size: NA; J gene: TRBJ2-3; CDR3 DNA: TGCAGTGCTCGGACAGATAGCAATCAGCCCCAGTATTTT; CDR3 protein: CSARTDSNQPQYF
V gene: TRBV11-2; D gene: NA; clone size: NA; J gene: TRBJ2-1; CDR3 DNA: TGTGCCAGCAGTCCAGGGTTCCCCAATGAGCAGTTCTTC; CDR3 protein: CASSPGFPNEQFF
V gene: TRBV20-1; D gene: NA; clone size: NA; J gene: TRBJ1-2; CDR3 DNA: TGCAGTGCTAGAGGGGCCACGGGGGGCTACACCTTC; CDR3 protein: CSARGATGGYTF
V gene: TRBV20-1; D gene: NA; clone size: NA; J gene: TRBJ1-5; CDR3 DNA: TGCAGTGCTCTCAAGGGAGGCGGTGGCGCAAATCAGCCCCAGCATTTT; CDR3 protein: CSALKGGGGANQPQHF
V gene: TRBV7-6; D gene: TRBD2; clone size: NA; J gene: TRBJ2-3; CDR3 DNA: TGTGCCAGCAGCTTATTGTCTAGCGGGGGGGCGGCATATACGCAGTATTTT; CDR3 protein: CASSLLSSGGAAYTQYF
V gene: TRBV4-1; D gene: NA; clone size: NA; J gene: TRBJ1-2; CDR3 DNA: TGCACCAGCAGCCCGTTGGCGAGGGGTGACTATGGCTACACCTTC; CDR3 protein: CTSSPLARGDYGYTF
V gene: TRBV25-1; D gene: NA; clone size: many; J gene: TRBJ2-1; CDR3 DNA: TGTGCCAGCAAAGACTCGAGCTCCTACAATGAGCAGTTCTTC; CDR3 protein: CASKDSSSYNEQFF
V gene: TRBV18; D gene: TRBD1; clone size: NA; J gene: TRBJ1-4; CDR3 DNA: TGTGCCAGCTCGTCCGCAGGGGGCCCTGAAAAACTGTTTTTT; CDR3 protein: CASSSAGGPEKLFF
V gene: TRBV27; D gene: TRBD1; clone size: NA; J gene: TRBJ2-7; CDR3 DNA: TGTGCCAGCAGTCCGGGACAGGGCTACGAGCAGTACTTC; CDR3 protein: CASSPGQGYEQYF
V gene: TRBV7-9; D gene: TRBD2; clone size: NA; J gene: TRBJ2-7; CDR3 DNA: TGTGCCAGCAGCCCCCCAACCGGGACTAGGGCCTACGAGCGGTACTTC; CDR3 protein: CASSPPTGTRAYERYF
V gene: TRBV20-1; D gene: NA; clone size: few; J gene: TRBJ2-7; CDR3 DNA: TGCAGTGCTAGACCTCATCTCTCGGGACGGTTCTACGAGCAGTACTTC; CDR3 protein: CSARPHLSGRFYEQYF
V gene: TRBV20-1; D gene: NA; clone size: NA; J gene: TRBJ1-5; CDR3 DNA: TGCAGTGCTAGATACGTATGGAGCAATCAGCCCCAGCATTTT; CDR3 protein: CSARYVWSNQPQHF
V gene: TRBV6-1; D gene: NA; clone size: NA; J gene: TRBJ1-1; CDR3 DNA: TGTGCCAGCAGTGATCCTTGGATTATGAACACTGAAGCTTTCTTT; CDR3 protein: CASSDPWIMNTEAFF
V gene: TRBV27; D gene: NA; clone size: few; J gene: TRBJ2-2; CDR3 DNA: TGTGCCAGCAGTTACGGGGGCTCCGGGGAGCTGTTTTTT; CDR3 protein: CASSYGGSGELFF
V gene: TRBV20-1; D gene: TRBD1; clone size: NA; J gene: TRBJ1-1; CDR3 DNA: TGCAGTGCTTACCAGGGGGGGGTCACTGAAGCTTTCTTT; CDR3 protein: CSAYQGGVTEAFF
V gene: TRBV10-3; D gene: NA; clone size: NA; J gene: TRBJ2-2; CDR3 DNA: TGTGCCATCAACAATAACAACCTCTTTGGGACAAAGAACACCGGGGAGCTGTTTTTT; CDR3 protein: CAINNNNLFGTKNTGELFF
V gene: TRBV3-1; D gene: NA; clone size: NA; J gene: TRBJ1-3; CDR3 DNA: TGTGCCAGCAGCCAAGGGTTTCGCTCTGGAAACACCATATATTTT; CDR3 protein: CASSQGFRSGNTIYF